Presented here are 24 T cell receptor beta chains from one specimen sequenced in a study of T cells in women clearing cervical HPV infection. The data were produced by immunoSEQ multiplex PCR, yet TCRdb's version contains in-frame clones alone and is incomplete. The table gives 19,000 or so clones; the top ten clones make up over 13% of it. The material sequenced was blood buffy coat. The receptors were sampled from a woman between 18 and 75 years old with a cervical HPV16 infection that either progressed to CIN3+ or cleared (not recorded which).

Comment on this clone: Read sequence stops 3 residues before the CDR3 end, and the germline J gene provides the missing end. The rearrangement links TRBV10-3 to TRBJ2-5; D is possibly TRBD1 (6 bases). This CDR3 has 16 residues. CDR1 and CDR2 (germline): ENHRY, SYGVKD. The V gene lost 3 bases and the J gene lost 4 bases, with 18 bases spanning the gap. The sequenced part of the CDR3 DNA is TGTGCCATCAGTGACAGGAACAGGGAGTCCTCAGAGACC. Translating gives CAISDRNRESSET. The whole CDR3 sequence is CAISDRNRESSETQYF.

Worth noting for this clone: The read ends 3 residues shy of where the CDR3 ends; the end is completed using the germline J gene. V usage is TRBV7-9 and J usage is TRBJ1-2; the match to TRBD1 covers 7 bases. This CDR3 is 13 amino acids long. Per germline, CDR1 SEHNR and CDR2 FQNEAQ (reference sequence). The part of the CDR3 DNA that was read is TGTGCCAGCAGCCAGACAGGGACGGGCGGC. Translated, it gives CASSQTGTGG. The full CDR3 is CASSQTGTGGYTF.

Comments on this clone: Read coverage stops 3 residues before the CDR3 terminus; the germline J gene supplies the remainder. This rearrangement joins TRBV2 to TRBJ1-6; tentative D call: TRBD1 (5 bases). Germline V gene data show CDR1 as SNHLY and CDR2 as FYNNEI. CDR3 length equals 15 residues. V lost 7 bases to trimming and J lost 7 bases, with 17 bases between them. CDR3 amino acids: CASNRGAGGNSPLHF. CDR3 DNA (partial): TGTGCCAGCAACCGTGGGGCCGGGGGGAATTCACCC.

In the case of this clone: The read ends 3 residues before the CDR3 terminus; that terminus is restored from the germline J gene. This chain links TRBV11-3 with TRBJ2-1, with D tentatively TRBD1 (6 bases). The V gene lost 4 bases and the J gene lost 5 bases, with 12 bases spanning the gap. The CDR3 runs to 14 residues. The germline gives CDR1 SGHNT, CDR2 YENEEA. The CDR3 reads CASSSRTANNEQFF. Partial CDR3 DNA: TGTGCCAGCAGCTCACGGACAGCGAACAATGAG.

Comment on this clone: The read stops 3 residues short of the end of the CDR3; the missing end is completed from the germline J gene. V usage is TRBV4-1 and J usage is TRBJ2-5, with D perhaps matching TRBD2 (7 bases). The length of the CDR3 is 16 residues. Per germline, CDR1 MGHRA and CDR2 YSYEKL. V was shortened by 1 base and J by 0 bases, with 12 bases between the two germline ends. The covered CDR3 bases are TGCGCCAGCAGCCAAGGGGGGGGCAGGTACCAAGAGACC. The encoded protein is CASSQGGGRYQET. The whole CDR3 protein reads CASSQGGGRYQETQYF.

A remark on this clone: The sequence runs out 3 residues before the end of the CDR3; the remainder is reconstructed from the germline J gene. The chain carries TRBV5-1 and TRBJ2-1, with a weak D call TRBD2 (6 bases). The V gene's germline CDR1 is SGHRS and CDR2 YFSETQ. The CDR3 spans 13 residues. Trimming pared 0 bases from V and 8 bases from J, leaving 9 bases between. CDR3 sequence reads: CASSLAGVDEQFF. The part of the CDR3 DNA that was read is TGCGCCAGCAGCTTGGCGGGGGTAGATGAG. Full variable domain (outside the CDR3, taken from reference TRBV5-1 and TRBJ2-1): KAGVTQTPRYLIKTRGQQVTLSCSPISGHRSVSWYQQTPGQGLQFLFEYFSETQRNKGNFPGRFSGRQFSNSRSEMNVSTLELGDSALYLCASSLAGVDEQFFGPGTRLTVL.

Note on this clone: The read terminates 3 residues before the CDR3 end, so the remaining end is supplied by the germline J gene. The chain joins TRBV3-1 (or the pseudogene TRBV3-2) to TRBJ1-1, with D unclear. This CDR3 comprises 11 residues. V dropped 6 bases and J dropped 7 bases, with 9 bases sitting between them. Germline V gives CDR1 LGHDT, CDR2 YNNKEL (reference sequence). CDR3 DNA, as far as it was read: TGTGCCAGCAGAGGCGAGGGTGAA. As protein: CASRGEGE. Given in full, the CDR3 is CASRGEGEAFF.

As regards this clone: The sequenced fragment ends 3 residues before the CDR3 boundary, so the rest is inferred from the germline J gene. V gene TRBV13 combines with J gene TRBJ2-1, with unresolved D. Trimming took off 5 bases at V and 6 bases at J, with 8 bases between the two ends. The CDR3 consists of 12 residues. Looked up from germline, CDR1 is PRHDT and CDR2 is FYEKMQ (reference sequence). Partial CDR3 DNA: TGTGCCAGCAGCCGATACTGCAATGAG. Amino acids: CASSRYCNE. The whole CDR3 protein is CASSRYCNEQFF.

Concerning this clone itself: The missing CDR3 end, 3 residues past where the read stops, is filled in from the germline J gene. The chain joins TRBV5-1 to TRBJ2-3; 8 nucleotides match TRBD2. Germline CDR1 is SGHRS and CDR2 is YFSETQ. CDR3 length: 16 amino acids. V was pared by 1 base and J by 2 bases, with 6 bases of the junction left unmatched. The CDR3 bases that were read are TGCGCCAGCAGCTTGAGTACGGGGGGGTCCACAGATACG. Protein sequence: CASSLSTGGSTDT. The CDR3 in full is CASSLSTGGSTDTQYF.

As regards this clone: The CDR3 end is not reached by the read, which stops 3 residues before it; the germline J gene fills it in. The chain recombines TRBV18 with TRBJ2-1, with 15 nucleotides matching TRBD2. The trim removed 8 bases at V and 7 bases at J, leaving 12 bases unmatched. This CDR3 spans 17 amino acids. The germline gives CDR1 KGHSH, CDR2 LQKENI. The chain's CDR3 is CASAGAGTSGGTNEQFF. The CDR3 DNA, read in part, is TGTGCCAGCGCAGGGGCCGGGACTAGCGGGGGGACGAATGAG.

For this clone: The read ends 3 residues early relative to the CDR3; the germline J gene fills the gap. The rearrangement links TRBV4-1 to TRBJ1-2, with 9 bases matching TRBD1. The CDR3 has 17 residues. From germline, CDR1 is MGHRA and CDR2 YSYEKL. The junction had 13 bases not matched to a gene; V was cut back by 4 bases and J by 4 bases. The chain's CDR3 is CASSLSLGTGSSYGYTF. CDR3 bases read: TGCGCCAGCAGCCTGTCGTTGGGGACAGGGAGTTCCTATGGC.

Remarks on this clone: The DNA ends 3 residues before the CDR3 does, and the rest of the CDR3 is filled in from the germline J gene. This chain joins TRBV30 and TRBJ1-1, with D maybe TRBD1 (5 bases). Germline lookup yields CDR1 GTSNPN and CDR2 SVGIG (reference sequence). The CDR3 consists of 13 residues. CDR3 DNA (partial): TGTGCCTGGAGAAGGGGCGGAGAAGAGAAA. Translation: CAWRRGGEEK. In full, the CDR3 is CAWRRGGEEKAFF.

About this clone itself: At one boundary the junction diverges from the germline segment, which might be a read error. The sequence runs out 3 residues before the end of the CDR3; the remainder is reconstructed from the germline J gene. The V gene is TRBV4-2, the J gene TRBJ1-4, with 9 nucleotides matching TRBD1. Germline assignment: CDR1 LGHNA and CDR2 YNFKEQ. The CDR3 is 16 amino acids. CDR3 amino acids: CASSRTAGTGSEKLFF. CDR3 bases read: TGCGCCAGCAGCCGGACCGCCGGGACAGGGAGTGAAAAA.

Regarding this clone: The sequence runs out 3 residues before the end of the CDR3; the remainder is reconstructed from the germline J gene. The chain recombines TRBV30 with TRBJ1-4; possible D gene TRBD1, 6 bases. Germline V gene sequence: CDR1 GTSNPN, CDR2 SVGIG (reference sequence). The CDR3 loop spans 13 amino acids. V was trimmed by 3 bases and J by 7 bases, leaving 12 bases between them. The CDR3 here is CAWSTGPGEKLFF. The part of the CDR3 DNA that was read is TGTGCCTGGAGCACAGGGCCTGGTGAAAAA. Using reference TRBV30 and TRBJ1-4 for the parts outside the CDR3, the full variable domain is SQTIHQWPATLVQPVGSPLSLECTVEGTSNPNLYWYRQAAGRGLQLLFYSVGIGQISSEVPQNLSASRPQDRQFILSSKKLLLSDSGFYLCAWSTGPGEKLFFGSGTQLSVL.

As concerns this clone: With the read ending 3 residues before the CDR3 end, the germline J gene is used to fill in that end. The J gene is TRBJ2-6, the V gene TRBV5-4, with no clear D. Trimming removed 4 bases at V and 11 bases at J, with 10 bases between. The germline V gene has CDR1 SGHNT and CDR2 YYREEE (reference sequence). There are 12 residues in the CDR3. CDR3 protein: CASSIPADVLTF. CDR3 DNA, as far as it was read: TGTGCCAGCAGCATACCGGCGGACGTC.

As regards this clone: Read data end 3 residues before the CDR3 end; the end is taken from the germline J gene. The rearrangement joins TRBV6-1 to TRBJ2-7, with D possibly TRBD1 on 6 matching bases. The CDR3 runs 16 residues. Germline V lookup: CDR1 MNHNS, CDR2 SASEGT. Trimming removed 2 bases at V and 4 bases at J, with 18 bases between. The CDR3 bases that were read are TGTGCCAGCAGTGAATTATTGTATGGGGGCTGGTACGAG. Amino acid sequence: CASSELLYGGWYE. The full CDR3 reads CASSELLYGGWYEQYF.

Note on this clone: The CDR3 extends 3 residues past the end of the read, so its final part is completed from the germline J gene. This rearrangement joins TRBV19 to TRBJ2-6; TRBD1 matches at 8 bases. This CDR3 has 18 amino acids. Germline lookup yields CDR1 LNHDA and CDR2 SQIVND (reference sequence). V lost 7 bases, J lost 0 bases, and 11 bases stayed unmatched. The CDR3 protein is CASTGADRANSGANVLTF. The sequenced part of the CDR3 DNA is TGTGCCAGTACTGGGGCGGACAGGGCAAACTCTGGGGCCAACGTC.

Turning to this clone: One junction end does not reproduce the germline sequence, and a read error may be involved. Sequencing ends 3 residues short of the CDR3 end; the germline J gene provides the rest. The rearrangement links TRBV4-2 to TRBJ1-5, with 7 bases lining up with TRBD1. This CDR3 comprises 15 residues. In germline, CDR1 is LGHNA, CDR2 YNFKEQ. The covered CDR3 bases are TGCGCCAGCAGCCGGGTACAGGGGCTCAATCAGCCC. Its translation: CASSRVQGLNQP. The whole CDR3 is CASSRVQGLNQPQHF.

On this clone: The missing CDR3 end, 3 residues past where the read stops, is filled in from the germline J gene. The chain has TRBV20-1 and TRBJ2-3, with TRBD2 identical over 13 bases. The CDR3 runs to 16 residues. The germline V gene encodes CDR1 DFQATT and CDR2 SNEGSKA (reference sequence). V lost 5 bases to trimming and J lost 1 base; unmatched junction nucleotides: 6. The part of the CDR3 DNA that was read is TGCAGTGCTTCGACGGGACTAGCGGGACGCACAGATACG. Encoded protein: CSASTGLAGRTDT. The whole CDR3 reads CSASTGLAGRTDTQYF.

As for this clone: The read ends 3 residues early relative to the CDR3; the germline J gene fills the gap. This chain links TRBV2 with TRBJ2-7; no reliable D call. The CDR3 has 14 amino acids. The germline gives CDR1 SNHLY, CDR2 FYNNEI. Trimming cost V 3 bases and J 0 bases, with 9 bases left between them. This CDR3 is CASSDRTRSYEQYF. The CDR3 bases that were read are TGTGCCAGCAGTGACAGAACCCGCTCCTACGAG.

For this clone: The read ends 3 residues before the CDR3 terminus; that terminus is restored from the germline J gene. The chain links TRBV10-3 to TRBJ1-5; possibly TRBD1 for D (5 bases). CDR1 and CDR2 (germline): ENHRY, SYGVKD. V was pared by 4 bases and J by 7 bases, with 17 bases between. The CDR3 consists of 15 residues. The CDR3 DNA, read in part, is TGTGCCATCAGTGTGGGCAGGGAAGAAAGCCAGCCC. This encodes CAISVGREESQP. The whole CDR3 protein reads CAISVGREESQPQHF.

In the case of this clone: The read terminates 3 residues ahead of where the CDR3 ends, so the germline J gene completes it. The genes are TRBV5-1 and TRBJ2-3, with TRBD2 identical over 10 bases. J lost 5 bases, V lost 1 base, and 4 bases had no gene match. The CDR3 consists of 15 residues. CDR1 and CDR2 from the germline V gene are SGHRS and YFSETQ. The part of the CDR3 DNA that was read is TGCGCCAGCAGCTTGTCTAGCGGGAGACGAGATACG. Translation: CASSLSSGRRDT. The whole CDR3 is CASSLSSGRRDTQYF.

In regard to this clone: The read halts 3 residues ahead of the CDR3 end, with the missing end drawn from the germline J gene. The genes are TRBV5-1 and TRBJ2-7; TRBD1 matches at 10 bases. V was pared by 6 bases and J by 4 bases, with 13 bases of the junction left unmatched. Germline CDR1 is SGHRS and CDR2 is YFSETQ. The CDR3 is made up of 16 amino acids. The sequenced part of the CDR3 DNA is TGCGCCAGCATCCCCGTCCCGGGACAGGGGTCGTACGAG. As protein: CASIPVPGQGSYE. From start to end, the CDR3 is CASIPVPGQGSYEQYF.

About this clone itself: The CDR3 end is not reached by the read, which stops 3 residues before it; the germline J gene fills it in. The chain is built from TRBV20-1 and TRBJ2-3; TRBD2 matches at 9 bases. CDR1 DFQATT and CDR2 SNEGSKA come from the germline V gene (reference sequence). The V gene end was trimmed by 6 bases and the J gene end by 2 bases; junction bases not matched to a gene: 6. This CDR3 has 14 amino acids. The covered CDR3 bases are TGCAGTGCGCCGCGGGGGGGAGACACAGATACG. Translation: CSAPRGGDTDT. The full CDR3 reads CSAPRGGDTDTQYF.